What follows are 22 T cell receptor beta chains derived from one specimen sequenced in a study of cytomegalovirus exposure and HLA in healthy donors. Primers for the PCR totalled 60 Vbeta and 13 Jbeta. Sequencing used immunoSEQ multiplex PCR; TCRdb keeps in-frame clones, though not all of them. The sample has around 200,000 clones; approximately 80% are singletons. The specimen sequenced was PBMCs. These TCRs come from a girl between 10 and 17 years old in good health and CMV-seronegative.

This rearrangement joins TRBV4-2 to TRBJ2-3; 9 nucleotides align to TRBD2. This CDR3 has 19 amino acids. After removal of 1 base from V and 7 bases from J, the junction contained 18 bases not matched to a gene. CDR1 and CDR2 from the germline V gene are LGHNA and YNFKEQ. CDR3: CASSQGQIRGAGGVNTQYF. In DNA form, the CDR3 reads TGTGCCAGCAGCCAAGGCCAGATCAGGGGGGCGGGGGGGGTTAATACGCAGTATTTT.

The chain combines TRBV9 with TRBJ1-5; TRBD1 agrees at 8 bases. The germline V gene has CDR1 SGDLS and CDR2 YYNGEE. V gave up 0 bases and J gave up 3 bases; unmatched junction bases: 2. This CDR3 has 15 residues. The CDR3 is CASSVGQGYNQPQHF. As DNA, the CDR3 is TGTGCCAGCAGCGTAGGACAGGGGTACAATCAGCCCCAGCATTTT.

This clone appeared a few times. This sequence joins TRBV6-5 and TRBJ1-1; the D is unclear. CDR3 length: 12 amino acids. V was clipped by 2 bases and J by 7 bases, with 8 bases between them. The germline gives CDR1 MNHEY, CDR2 SVGAGI. The CDR3 coding sequence is TGTGCCAGCAGTTACGGGCGGGGTGAAGCTTTCTTT. Protein sequence: CASSYGRGEAFF.

The chain combines TRBV6-5 with TRBJ1-2; maybe TRBD1 (5 bases). Trimming stripped 5 bases from V and 10 bases from J, with 14 bases between. The length of the CDR3 is 12 residues. Germline CDR1 is MNHEY and CDR2 is SVGAGI. The CDR3 protein is CASSPPGGDYTF. The CDR3 nucleotides read TGTGCCAGCAGTCCTCCCGGGGGGGACTACACCTTC.

In this sample, this clone turned up once. The CDR3 coding sequence is TGTGCCAGCAGCGTAAATTCCTTAGAGACCCAGTACTTC. Protein: CASSVNSLETQYF. V usage is TRBV25-1 and J usage is TRBJ2-5, with D hard to call. This CDR3 has 13 residues. V lost 6 bases and J 4 bases, leaving 12 bases between the germline ends. From germline, CDR1 is MGHDK and CDR2 SYGVNS.

The V call is TRBV7-3, the J call TRBJ2-1; 7 bases are shared with TRBD2. Germline CDR1 reads SGHTA; CDR2 reads FQGTGA. The CDR3 extends over 16 amino acids. After removal of 1 base from V and 0 bases from J, the junction contained 3 bases not matched to a gene. CDR3 DNA: TGTGCCAGCAGCTTAATAGGCGGGAGCTCCTACAATGAGCAGTTCTTC. Its translation is CASSLIGGSSYNEQFF.

The chain couples TRBV6-6 to TRBJ1-1; maybe TRBD1 (5 bases). The CDR3 covers 14 residues. The germline V gene has CDR1 MNHNY and CDR2 SVGAGI (reference sequence). Trimming cost V 5 bases and J 0 bases, with 10 bases left between them. This chain's CDR3 is CASSRRGMNTEAFF. DNA for the CDR3: TGTGCCAGCAGTAGAAGGGGCATGAACACTGAAGCTTTCTTT.

This clone came up once. The V call is TRBV2, the J call TRBJ1-1; D not resolved. CDR1 and CDR2 from the germline V gene are SNHLY and FYNNEI. The length of the CDR3 is 13 residues. Trimming cost V 6 bases and J 1 base, with 9 bases left between them. CDR3 sequence: CASSLEGNTEAFF. CDR3 sequence (DNA): TGTGCCAGCAGCTTGGAGGGGAACACTGAAGCTTTCTTT.

The rearrangement links TRBV7-9 to TRBJ1-6; 12 bases are a match to TRBD1. The CDR3 runs 17 residues. V was clipped by 4 bases and J by 7 bases; unmatched bases: 8. The V gene's germline CDR1 is SEHNR and CDR2 FQNEAQ (reference sequence). This CDR3 is CASSSGTGGVGNSPLHF. In DNA form, the CDR3 reads TGTGCCAGCAGCTCCGGGACAGGGGGCGTTGGGAATTCACCCCTCCACTTT.

The chain carries TRBV2 and TRBJ2-1, with 12 bases that match TRBD2. V gave up 5 bases and J gave up 6 bases; unmatched junction bases: 11. CDR1 is SNHLY and CDR2 is FYNNEI in the germline V gene. The CDR3 loop spans 17 amino acids. DNA for the CDR3: TGTGCCAGCAGTCTCGATTATCTAGCGGGGGGGCGCAATGAGCAGTTCTTC. Translated, it gives CASSLDYLAGGRNEQFF.

This clone was seen only a few times. The chain combines TRBV7-9 with TRBJ2-7; 7 bases are a match to TRBD1. The trim removed 4 bases at V and 4 bases at J, leaving 1 base unmatched. CDR3 length: 12 amino acids. The germline V gene has CDR1 SEHNR and CDR2 FQNEAQ (reference sequence). CDR3 DNA: TGTGCCAGCAGCTCACAGGGGTACGAGCAGTACTTC. Encoded protein: CASSSQGYEQYF.

This clone was counted between two and nine times. This chain joins TRBV28 and TRBJ1-1, with TRBD1 identical over 7 bases. This CDR3 has 15 amino acids. Germline-derived CDR1 and CDR2 are MDHEN and SYDVKM. The J segment lost 1 base and the V segment lost 5 bases, leaving 7 bases of the junction unmatched. As DNA, the CDR3 is TGTGCCAGCAGTCCCGAGGGGGCGCCGAACACTGAAGCTTTCTTT. As protein: CASSPEGAPNTEAFF.

This clone was counted between two and nine times. The chain recombines TRBV15 with TRBJ1-2; D might be TRBD1 (5 bases). The V end was cut by 5 bases, the J end by 1 base, with 14 bases between. The CDR3 loop spans 15 amino acids. Germline values: CDR1 LNHNV, CDR2 YYDKDF (reference sequence). In DNA form, the CDR3 reads TGTGCCACCAGCCCGTCGGGGACTAATAACTATGGCTACACCTTC. It translates to CATSPSGTNNYGYTF.

The chain has TRBV7-2 and TRBJ2-3; tentative D call: TRBD1 (6 bases). The ends were cut back, 5 bases at V and 0 bases at J, with 15 bases in the middle. Germline CDR1 is SGHTA and CDR2 is FQGNSA. The CDR3 spans 16 residues. This CDR3 reads CASSMNRATSTDTQYF. CDR3 nucleotides: TGTGCCAGCAGCATGAACAGGGCCACTAGCACAGATACGCAGTATTTT. The entire variable domain, with the rest obtained from reference TRBV7-2 and TRBJ2-3, is as follows: GAGVSQSPSNKVTEKGKDVELRCDPISGHTALYWYRQSLGQGLEFLIYFQGNSAPDKSGLPSDRFSAERTGGSVSTLTIQRTQQEDSAVYLCASSMNRATSTDTQYFGPGTRLTVL.

The count of this clone is one. CDR3 sequence: CASSEGTIFGTQYF. CDR3 bases: TGTGCCAGCAGTGAAGGTACCATCTTCGGGACCCAGTACTTC. The rearrangement links TRBV6-1 to TRBJ2-5; D unclear. The germline V gene encodes CDR1 MNHNS and CDR2 SASEGT. This CDR3 has 14 amino acids. With 1 base removed from V and 7 bases from J, the gap between germline ends came to 13 bases.

This clone showed up just once. The V call is TRBV6-6, the J call TRBJ2-1, with 8 nucleotides matching TRBD2. Trimming removed 2 bases from V and 6 bases from J; junction bases left unmatched: 9. From germline, CDR1 is MNHNY and CDR2 SVGAGI (reference sequence). The CDR3 length is 16 residues. The CDR3 DNA reads as TGTGCCAGCAGTTACCATCCGGGGGGGCCCTCCAATGAGCAGTTCTTC. It codes for CASSYHPGGPSNEQFF.

The chain is built from TRBV28 and TRBJ1-5, with TRBD1 identical over 8 bases. Germline V gene data show CDR1 as MDHEN and CDR2 as SYDVKM. Losses at the gene ends were 8 bases for V and 9 bases for J; bases not matched to a gene: 15. The CDR3 sequence is 15 residues long. The DNA of the CDR3 is TGTGCCAGCGGACGACAGGGGCACGGTGGTAGGCCCCAGCATTTT. It encodes CASGRQGHGGRPQHF.

The rearrangement links TRBV27 to TRBJ1-5; the D is unclear. This CDR3 is 18 amino acids long. Germline loops: CDR1 MNHEY, CDR2 SMNVEV (reference sequence). Deletions cut 4 bases from V and 5 bases from J, with 24 bases between. Here the CDR3 DNA reads TGTGCCAGCAGTTCCCAACCAAAGACCCCGTCAGGATATCAGCCCCAGCATTTT. Amino acids: CASSSQPKTPSGYQPQHF.

The chain links TRBV5-1 to TRBJ2-3, with unresolved D. CDR1 and CDR2 from the germline V gene are SGHRS and YFSETQ. The CDR3 extends over 18 amino acids. Trimming removed 0 bases at V and 3 bases at J, with 20 bases between. The CDR3 here is CASSLVEVGLMRTDTQYF. CDR3 nucleotides: TGCGCCAGCAGCTTGGTCGAGGTCGGCCTTATGAGGACAGATACGCAGTATTTT.

The chain carries TRBV9 and TRBJ2-1; TRBD2 agrees at 7 bases. V trimming: 7 bases; J trimming: 9 bases; junction bases outside the gene matches: 10. The CDR3 extends over 13 amino acids. From germline, CDR1 is SGDLS and CDR2 YYNGEE. The CDR3 DNA follows: TGTGCCAGCTCGACTAGCTTAGGAGGTGAGCAGTTCTTC. Translating it yields CASSTSLGGEQFF. The full variable domain, completed using reference TRBV9 and TRBJ2-1, is DSGVTQTPKHLITATGQRVTLRCSPRSGDLSVYWYQQSLDQGLQFLIQYYNGEERAKGNILERFSAQQFPDLHSELNLSSLELGDSALYFCASSTSLGGEQFFGPGTRLTVL.

The chain joins TRBV19 to TRBJ1-5; D gene unclear. The CDR3 contains 14 residues. V lost 6 bases and J lost 5, with 14 bases in between. Germline V gene data show CDR1 as LNHDA and CDR2 as SQIVND (reference sequence). CDR3 region: CASSPTGGYQPQHF. The CDR3 DNA reads as TGTGCCAGTAGCCCAACGGGCGGGTATCAGCCCCAGCATTTT.

The CDR3 loop reads CASSLTSAEADTQYF. For the CDR3, the DNA is TGTGCCAGCAGCCTAACTTCCGCGGAGGCAGATACGCAGTATTTT. This chain connects TRBV9 to TRBJ2-3; a possible D gene is TRBD2 (5 bases). Trimming cost V 4 bases and J 4 bases, with 16 bases left between them. CDR1 and CDR2 from the germline V gene are SGDLS and YYNGEE. CDR3 length: 15 amino acids.